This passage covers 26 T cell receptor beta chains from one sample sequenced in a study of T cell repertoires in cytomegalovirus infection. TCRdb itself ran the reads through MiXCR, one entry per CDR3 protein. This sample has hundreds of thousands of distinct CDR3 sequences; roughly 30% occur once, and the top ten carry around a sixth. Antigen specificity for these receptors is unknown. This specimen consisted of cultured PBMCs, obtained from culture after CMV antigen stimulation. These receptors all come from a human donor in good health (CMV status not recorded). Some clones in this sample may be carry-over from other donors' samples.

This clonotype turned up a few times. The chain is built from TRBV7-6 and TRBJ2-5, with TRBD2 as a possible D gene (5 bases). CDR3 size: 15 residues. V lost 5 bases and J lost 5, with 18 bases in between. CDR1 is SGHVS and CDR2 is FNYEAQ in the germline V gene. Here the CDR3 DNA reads TGTGCCAGCAGCCGGGTTGGCCCGCCGGGGGAGACCCAGTACTTC. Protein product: CASSRVGPPGETQYF.

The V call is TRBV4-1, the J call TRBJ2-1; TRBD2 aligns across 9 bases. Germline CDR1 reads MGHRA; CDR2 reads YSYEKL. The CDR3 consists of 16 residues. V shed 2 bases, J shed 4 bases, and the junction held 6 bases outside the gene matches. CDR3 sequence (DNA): TGCGCCAGCAGCCAACCCGGGAGCGGGAGGTACAATGAGCAGTTCTTC. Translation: CASSQPGSGRYNEQFF.

The CDR3 loop is CASRLVGNSPLHF. CDR3 nucleotides: TGCGCCAGCAGACTCGTGGGAAATTCACCCCTCCACTTT. This chain joins TRBV4-1 and TRBJ1-6; D gene ambiguous. CDR3 length: 13 residues. CDR1 MGHRA and CDR2 YSYEKL come from the germline V gene. Deletions cut 6 bases from V and 7 bases from J, with 10 bases between.

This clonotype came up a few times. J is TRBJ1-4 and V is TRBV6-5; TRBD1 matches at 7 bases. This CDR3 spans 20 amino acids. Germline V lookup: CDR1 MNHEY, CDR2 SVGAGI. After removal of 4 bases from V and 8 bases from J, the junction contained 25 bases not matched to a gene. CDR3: CASSFNLGTVGAADVEKLFF. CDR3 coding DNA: TGTGCCAGCAGTTTTAACCTCGGGACAGTGGGGGCTGCGGACGTCGAAAAACTGTTTTTT.

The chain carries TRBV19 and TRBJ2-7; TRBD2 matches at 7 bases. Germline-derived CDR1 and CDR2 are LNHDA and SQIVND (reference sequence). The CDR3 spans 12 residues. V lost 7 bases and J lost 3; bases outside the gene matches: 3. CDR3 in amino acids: CASTAGVYEQYF. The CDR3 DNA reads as TGTGCCAGTACGGCGGGAGTCTACGAGCAGTACTTC.

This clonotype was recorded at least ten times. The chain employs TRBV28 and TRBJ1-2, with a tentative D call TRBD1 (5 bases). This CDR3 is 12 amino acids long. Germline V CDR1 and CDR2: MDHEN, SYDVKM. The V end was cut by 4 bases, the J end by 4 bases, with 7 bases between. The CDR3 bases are TGTGCCAGCAGTTGGGGGTCCTATGGCTACACCTTC. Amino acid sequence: CASSWGSYGYTF.

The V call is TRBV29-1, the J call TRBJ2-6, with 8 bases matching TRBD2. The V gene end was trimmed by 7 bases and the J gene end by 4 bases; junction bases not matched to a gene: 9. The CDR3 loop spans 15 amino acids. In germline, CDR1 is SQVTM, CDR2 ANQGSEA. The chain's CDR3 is CSAGTRVQGANVLTF. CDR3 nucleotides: TGCAGCGCCGGGACTAGGGTCCAAGGGGCCAACGTCCTGACTTTC.

CDR3 nucleotide sequence: TGTGCCAGCAGCTTAACTGCCCATCGGGCAGAGACCCAGTACTTC. It yields the protein CASSLTAHRAETQYF. The chain recombines TRBV7-2 with TRBJ2-5, with D unclear. Trimming cost V 2 bases and J 4 bases, with 14 bases left between them. The CDR3 extends over 15 amino acids. Germline V lookup: CDR1 SGHTA, CDR2 FQGNSA.

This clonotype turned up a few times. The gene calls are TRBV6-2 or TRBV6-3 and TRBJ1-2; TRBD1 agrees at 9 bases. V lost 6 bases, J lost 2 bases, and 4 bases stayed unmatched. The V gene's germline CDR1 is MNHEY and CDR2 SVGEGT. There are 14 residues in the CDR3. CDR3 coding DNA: TGTGCCAGCAGAGGACAGGGGCGGAACTATGGCTACACCTTC. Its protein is CASRGQGRNYGYTF.

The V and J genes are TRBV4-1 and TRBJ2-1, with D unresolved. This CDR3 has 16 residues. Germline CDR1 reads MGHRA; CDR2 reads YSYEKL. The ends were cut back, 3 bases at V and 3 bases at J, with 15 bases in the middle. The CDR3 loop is CASSHWAPSDYNEQFF. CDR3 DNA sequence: TGCGCCAGCAGCCACTGGGCTCCCAGTGACTACAATGAGCAGTTCTTC.

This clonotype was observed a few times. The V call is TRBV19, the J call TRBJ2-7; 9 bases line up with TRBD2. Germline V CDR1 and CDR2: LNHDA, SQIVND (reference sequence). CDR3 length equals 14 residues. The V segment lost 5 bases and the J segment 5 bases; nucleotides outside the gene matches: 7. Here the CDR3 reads CASSHSGSYDEQYF. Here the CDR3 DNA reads TGTGCCAGTAGTCATAGCGGGAGTTACGACGAGCAGTACTTC.

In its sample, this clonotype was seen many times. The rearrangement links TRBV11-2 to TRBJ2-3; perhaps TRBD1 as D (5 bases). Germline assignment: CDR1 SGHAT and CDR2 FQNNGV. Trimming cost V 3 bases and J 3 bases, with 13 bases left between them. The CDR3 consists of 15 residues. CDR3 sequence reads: CASSFRRGRTDTQYF. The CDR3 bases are TGTGCCAGCAGCTTCCGAAGGGGCCGAACAGATACGCAGTATTTT.

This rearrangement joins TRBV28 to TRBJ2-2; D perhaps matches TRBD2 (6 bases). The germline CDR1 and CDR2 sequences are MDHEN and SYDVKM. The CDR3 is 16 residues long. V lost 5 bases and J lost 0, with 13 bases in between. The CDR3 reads CASSPGGVANTGELFF. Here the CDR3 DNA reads TGTGCCAGCAGTCCCGGGGGAGTCGCGAACACCGGGGAGCTGTTTTTT.

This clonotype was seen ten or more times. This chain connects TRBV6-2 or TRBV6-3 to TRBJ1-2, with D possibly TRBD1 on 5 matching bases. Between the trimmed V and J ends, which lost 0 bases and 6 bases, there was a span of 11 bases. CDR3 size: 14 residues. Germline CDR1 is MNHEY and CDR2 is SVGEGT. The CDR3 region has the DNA TGTGCCAGCAGTTACTCGATAGGGACGGATGGCTACACCTTC. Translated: CASSYSIGTDGYTF.

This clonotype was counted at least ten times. The CDR3 coding sequence is TGTGCCAGCAGCTTTCGTAGGGTAAATCAGCCCCAGCATTTT. This codes for CASSFRRVNQPQHF. The J gene is TRBJ1-5, the V gene TRBV7-2; no firm D call. Trimming took off 3 bases at V and 4 bases at J, with 10 bases between the two ends. The V gene's germline CDR1 is SGHTA and CDR2 FQGNSA. The CDR3 has 14 residues.

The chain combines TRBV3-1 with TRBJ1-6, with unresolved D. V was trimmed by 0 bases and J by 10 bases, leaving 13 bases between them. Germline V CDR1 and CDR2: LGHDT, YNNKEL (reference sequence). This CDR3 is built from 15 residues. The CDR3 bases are TGTGCCAGCAGCCAAGACATCGAGGGAGGGTCACCCCTCCACTTT. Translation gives CASSQDIEGGSPLHF.

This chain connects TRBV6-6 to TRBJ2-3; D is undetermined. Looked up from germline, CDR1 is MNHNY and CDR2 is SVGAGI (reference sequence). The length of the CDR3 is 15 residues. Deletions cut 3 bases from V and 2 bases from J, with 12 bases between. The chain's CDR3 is CASSYKKGYTDTQYF. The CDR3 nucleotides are TGTGCCAGCAGTTATAAGAAGGGATACACAGATACGCAGTATTTT.

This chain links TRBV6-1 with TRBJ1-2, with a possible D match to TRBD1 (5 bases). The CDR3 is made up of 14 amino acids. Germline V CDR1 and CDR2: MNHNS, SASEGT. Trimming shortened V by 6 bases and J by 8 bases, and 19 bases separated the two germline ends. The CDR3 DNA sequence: TGTGCCAGCAGGAGTGACAGTAGGTCTTCAGGCTACACCTTC. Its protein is CASRSDSRSSGYTF.

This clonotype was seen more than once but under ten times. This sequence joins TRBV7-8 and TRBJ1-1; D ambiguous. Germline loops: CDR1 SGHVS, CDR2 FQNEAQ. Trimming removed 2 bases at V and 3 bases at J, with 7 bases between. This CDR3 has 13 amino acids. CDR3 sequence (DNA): TGTGCCAGCAGCTTAAGGGCACACACTGAAGCTTTCTTT. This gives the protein CASSLRAHTEAFF.

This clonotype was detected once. CDR3 sequence: CAWSGAGYEQYF. The CDR3 coding sequence is TGTGCCTGGAGTGGCGCCGGCTACGAGCAGTACTTC. The chain couples TRBV30 to TRBJ2-7; D call uncertain. This CDR3 contains 12 residues. Trimming took off 1 base at V and 3 bases at J, with 7 bases between the two ends. Per germline, CDR1 GTSNPN and CDR2 SVGIG (reference sequence).

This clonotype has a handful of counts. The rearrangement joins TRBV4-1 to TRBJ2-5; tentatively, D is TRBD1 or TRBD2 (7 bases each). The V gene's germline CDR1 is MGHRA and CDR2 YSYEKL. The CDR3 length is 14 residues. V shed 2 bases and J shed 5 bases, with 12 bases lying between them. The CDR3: CASSQRQGGETQYF. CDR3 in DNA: TGCGCCAGCAGCCAAAGACAGGGAGGGGAGACCCAGTACTTC.

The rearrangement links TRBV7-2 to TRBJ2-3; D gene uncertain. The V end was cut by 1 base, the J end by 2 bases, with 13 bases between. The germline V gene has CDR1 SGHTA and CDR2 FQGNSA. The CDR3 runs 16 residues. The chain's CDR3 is CASSLVGWGNTDTQYF. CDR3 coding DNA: TGTGCCAGCAGCTTAGTAGGTTGGGGAAACACAGATACGCAGTATTTT.

The CDR3 is CASSQDVGRAPDTQYF. In DNA, the CDR3 is TGTGCCAGCAGCCAAGATGTGGGGCGGGCCCCAGATACGCAGTATTTT. This rearrangement joins TRBV27 to TRBJ2-3; D is tentatively TRBD1 or TRBD2 (5 bases each). CDR3 length: 16 amino acids. Trimming took off 6 bases at V and 4 bases at J, with 20 bases between the two ends. The germline V gene has CDR1 MNHEY and CDR2 SMNVEV (reference sequence).

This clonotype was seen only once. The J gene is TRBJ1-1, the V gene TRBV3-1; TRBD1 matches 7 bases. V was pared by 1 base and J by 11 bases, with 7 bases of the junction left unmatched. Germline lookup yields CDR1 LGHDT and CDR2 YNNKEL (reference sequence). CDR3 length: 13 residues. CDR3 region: CASSQVGGRGAFF. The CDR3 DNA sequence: TGTGCCAGCAGCCAAGTGGGTGGCAGGGGGGCTTTCTTT.

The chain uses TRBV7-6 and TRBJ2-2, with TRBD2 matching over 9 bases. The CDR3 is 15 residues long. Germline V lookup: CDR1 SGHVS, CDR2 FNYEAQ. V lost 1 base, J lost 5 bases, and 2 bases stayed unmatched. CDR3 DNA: TGTGCCAGCAGCTTAGTTGCGGGAGGGACCGGGGAGCTGTTTTTT. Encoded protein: CASSLVAGGTGELFF. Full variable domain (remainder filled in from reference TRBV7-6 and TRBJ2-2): GAGVSQSPRYKVTKRGQDVALRCDPISGHVSLYWYRQALGQGPEFLTYFNYEAQQDKSGLPNDRFSAERPEGSISTLTIQRTEQRDSAMYRCASSLVAGGTGELFFGEGSRLTVL.

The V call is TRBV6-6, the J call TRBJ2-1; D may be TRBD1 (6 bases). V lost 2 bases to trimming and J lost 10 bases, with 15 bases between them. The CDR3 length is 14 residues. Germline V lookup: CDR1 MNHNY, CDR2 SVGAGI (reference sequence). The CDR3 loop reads CASSYQGLIKEQFF. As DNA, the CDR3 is TGTGCCAGCAGTTACCAGGGGCTAATAAAGGAGCAGTTCTTC.